This T cell receptor beta chain came from a study of beta chain features in type 1 diabetes. Reverse transcription of all isolated RNA meant that expressed TCRB transcripts were sequenced. Repertoires were generated with immunoSEQ multiplex PCR, while TCRdb's copy carries only in-frame clones and drops some. Of 200,000 to 250,000 clones listed, about 26% are singletons. This clone was detected only a few times. Germline CDR1 SQVTM, CDR2 ANQGSEA. This CDR3 has 12 amino acids. V was shortened by 4 bases and J by 7 bases, with 11 bases between the two germline ends. The rearrangement links TRBV29-1 to TRBJ2-1, with TRBD1 as a possible D gene (6 bases). Sequencing used central memory CD4+ T cells from blood. The TCR originated in a man under 40 in good health. CDR3 in amino acids: CSVGQGNNEQFF. The CDR3 nucleotides are TGCAGCGTTGGGCAGGGGAATAATGAGCAGTTCTTC.